Sequencing of this T cell receptor beta chain was carried out in a study of T cells in Graves' hyperthyroidism and ophthalmopathy (dated by TCRdb to about 2019). For the study in its entirety: Peripheral blood samples were taken at the time of initial diagnosis, prior to any treatment. After sampling, hyperthyroidism patients received methimazole starting at 30 mg daily, and ophthalmopathy patients received high-dose intravenous methylprednisolone. Prospective prediction of ophthalmopathy was tested in an independent validation cohort consisting of under 20 hyperthyroidism patients and around 16 patients who later progressed to ophthalmopathy. The roughly 91 discovery patients were randomly divided into training and test sets at a 7:3 ratio. In several Graves' hyperthyroidism patients, the study also compared T-cell repertoires from thyroid tissue with T-cell repertoires from blood. TCR V-J signatures able to tell the groups apart were searched for in a discovery cohort of 90 to 100 patients, of whom 43 had Graves' ophthalmopathy and 55 to 60 had stable Graves' hyperthyroidism. According to the paper, TCR Vbeta CDR3 sequencing was carried out on about 140 peripheral blood samples, which came from 40 to 45 ophthalmopathy, 75 to 80 hyperthyroidism and roughly 17 progressor patients.

V is shortened by 0 bases, J by 7 bases, and the region joining them spans 13 bases. The CDR3 spans 15 residues, from the cysteine through the phenylalanine. The DNA shown is the 45-base CDR3, in frame from base 1. The germline V gene (reference sequence) gives CDR1 as LNHNV and CDR2 as YYDKDF. This clonotype was picked up many times. Its antigen is still unknown. No much larger clone is present one base from it, and per-base qualities are unavailable. Overall study results and their limits: Sample size was not statistically predetermined, and investigators were not blinded to group allocation. In validation, the model predicted progression to ophthalmopathy with just under 71% sensitivity and 72.22% specificity, a median of about 6.7 months before onset. A model built on a 13 V-J signature distinguished ophthalmopathy from stable hyperthyroidism, reaching around 88% sensitivity and 81% to 83% specificity in cross-validation and 80%/75% in testing. Blood samples also contained most of the expanded thyroid clonotypes (frequency above 0.001), which suggests that blood repertoires may reflect thyroid immune responses.

Stable Graves' hyperthyroidism was defined as the absence of progression to ophthalmopathy over 18 months of follow-up. The hyperthyroidism patients were between 18 and 65 years old and newly diagnosed, with a disease duration of less than 2 months. Any patient with an uncontrolled infection, another autoimmune disease, pregnancy or lactation was excluded. Diagnoses relied on clinical symptoms, serum thyroxine and TRAb, thyroid ultrasound and orbital computed tomography. Ficoll-Paque density gradient centrifugation was used to isolate PBMCs from 8.5 to 10 ml of fresh peripheral blood. Total RNA was extracted using Trizol reagent, and RNA quality was assessed on an Agilent 2100 Bioanalyzer. Amplification of TCR beta CDR3 regions was carried out from RNA transcripts. A first-round RT-PCR of the TCR CDR3 used the HTBI primer set with the Qiagen OneStep RT-PCR kit. Libraries were constructed in a second round of multiplex PCR, after which size selection and purification were carried out. Sequencing of the libraries was done on an Illumina HiSeq2000 using paired-end 100 bp reads. In the authors' own workflow: SOAPnuke was used to process the raw data, with reads discarded if the reads contained adapters or uncalled bases, had a mean Phred below 15, or lacked an exact constant-primer or identifier match. COPE v1.2.5 was used to merge the high-quality paired reads, and each unique nucleotide sequence was defined as a clonotype. MiTCR v1.1 was used to align the clonotypes against IMGT TRBV, TRBD and TRBJ reference segments. Only V-J combinations with frequency above 0.0001, covering roughly 99% of repertoires, were analysed. A TCS score was defined as the ratio between F50 (clonal expansion) and ExV (chaos), using BLOSUM62-based TCRdist between CDR3 peptides within each V-J. Welch's t-statistics and random forest reduced 514 V-J features to 13, which were used in a naive Bayes classifier (R e1071). The Morisita-Horn index was used to measure how similar the thyroid and blood repertoires were. Using fastp trimming at Q25 and MiXCR clonotype assembly, TCRdb reanalyzed the public sequencing data and kept in-frame beta chains. Rows merge per CDR3 protein into single entries with the most common DNA and genes. The V and J calls come from TCRdb's annotation, not from the publication. Counted in this sample were 750,000 to 900,000 distinct CDR3 sequences; roughly 40% of them appeared once. The biggest ten clones account for around 9.3% of the sample.

The origin of this receptor is a man aged 18 to 30 with Graves' hyperthyroidism. The specimen was blood. The sequence is built from TRBV15 and TRBJ1-5, and TRBD1 may be the D gene, going by 5 matching bases. The sequence in DNA is TGTGCCACCAGCAGAGATCCCGGGGCCGGGCAGCCCCAGCATTTT. Its protein reads: CATSRDPGAGQPQHF.